This is a list of T cell receptor beta chains from one sample in a study of T cell responses to AZD1222 COVID-19 vaccine. Assay: immunoSEQ multiplex PCR; the TCRdb copy retains only in-frame clones and omits some. The data contain 130,000 to 150,000 clones, approximately 90% of them singletons. Here the sequenced sample was peripheral blood, taken on day 0 of AZD1222 vaccination. The receptor set was obtained from an adult in good health. Both conserved end residues are part of each CDR3. Fields, in order: J gene, clone size, V gene, D gene, CDR3 protein, CDR3 DNA. D genes are given only for firm matches. Not every row has a clone size; where given, it reads once, few, many or a size class.

TRBJ1-1,once,TRBV20-1,TRBD1,CSATGIGAFF,TGCAGTGCGACAGGGATAGGGGCTTTCTTT
TRBJ2-3,-,TRBV13,-,CASSSAGQSTDTQYF,TGTGCCAGCAGCAGCGCGGGACAGAGCACAGATACGCAGTATTTT
TRBJ2-7,-,TRBV11-2,-,CASSLGGHLPSYEQYF,TGTGCCAGCAGCCTGGGGGGTCACCTGCCTTCCTACGAGCAGTACTTC
TRBJ2-7,-,TRBV5-4,TRBD2,CASSFSLGLAGVWGEQYF,TGTGCCAGCAGCTTCTCACTCGGACTAGCGGGAGTGTGGGGCGAGCAGTACTTC
TRBJ1-6,-,TRBV14,-,CASSQVRGSPLHF,TGTGCCAGCAGCCAAGTAAGGGGTTCACCCCTCCACTTT
TRBJ1-2,-,TRBV19,-,CASSIDNTVNGYTF,TGTGCCAGTAGTATAGATAACACCGTAAATGGCTACACCTTC
TRBJ1-1,-,TRBV27,-,CASSFQGRTEAFF,TGTGCCAGCAGTTTTCAGGGACGGACTGAAGCTTTCTTT
TRBJ1-1,few,TRBV25-1,-,CASSEGGKATEAFF,TGTGCCAGCAGTGAAGGTGGGAAGGCCACTGAAGCTTTCTTT
TRBJ2-7,few,TRBV7-2,-,CASSKEAGYSYEQYF,TGTGCCAGCAGCAAAGAGGCGGGATACTCCTACGAGCAGTACTTC
TRBJ2-1,-,TRBV3-1/TRBV3-2,TRBD2,CASSTGTSAHNEQFF,TGTGCCAGCAGCACCGGGACTAGCGCACACAATGAGCAGTTCTTC
TRBJ1-2,once,TRBV6-1,TRBD1,CASSEDGTGAYYGYTF,TGTGCCAGCAGTGAAGACGGGACAGGTGCATACTATGGCTACACCTTC
TRBJ2-1,-,TRBV28,-,CASSLYAGTYNEQFF,TGTGCCAGCAGTTTATACGCGGGAACCTACAATGAGCAGTTCTTC
TRBJ2-5,-,TRBV9,-,CASSVVGGVETQYF,TGTGCCAGCAGCGTAGTGGGGGGTGTAGAGACCCAGTACTTC
TRBJ2-3,-,TRBV24-1,-,CATSDFQGGYTDTQYF,TGTGCCACCAGTGATTTTCAAGGCGGCTACACAGATACGCAGTATTTT
TRBJ1-2,-,TRBV30,-,CAWSGSGTLSYGYTF,TGTGCCTGGAGCGGAAGTGGCACACTGTCCTATGGCTACACCTTC
TRBJ1-1,-,TRBV18,-,CASSPFDTEAFF,TGTGCCAGCTCACCCTTTGACACTGAAGCTTTCTTT
TRBJ1-1,-,TRBV18,-,CASSPPRTRNTEAFF,TGTGCCAGCTCACCTCCCCGGACAAGGAACACTGAAGCTTTCTTT
TRBJ1-1,-,TRBV6-5,-,CASSFKESTEAFF,TGTGCCAGCAGTTTTAAAGAAAGCACTGAAGCTTTCTTT
TRBJ2-5,-,TRBV11-2,-,CASSQAGRLETQYF,TGTGCCAGCAGCCAGGCTGGGCGTCTGGAGACCCAGTACTTC
TRBJ1-4,once,TRBV15,-,CATSRDPRSANEKLFF,TGTGCCACCAGCAGAGACCCCAGATCAGCTAATGAAAAACTGTTTTTT
TRBJ2-3,-,TRBV19,TRBD1,CASTTGAVHTDTQYF,TGTGCCAGTACCACAGGGGCGGTGCACACAGATACGCAGTATTTT
TRBJ2-1,-,TRBV24-1,-,CATSDHIRGGNEQFF,TGTGCCACCAGTGATCATATTAGAGGAGGGAATGAGCAGTTCTTC
TRBJ2-2,-,TRBV25-1,-,CASTLGGELFF,TGTGCCAGTACCCTGGGCGGGGAGCTGTTTTTT
TRBJ2-7,-,TRBV5-6,TRBD2,CASSLGSSGIYEQYF,TGTGCCAGCAGCTTGGGTTCTAGCGGAATTTACGAGCAGTACTTC
TRBJ2-5,-,TRBV11-3,TRBD2,CASSPGTSGRETQYF,TGTGCCAGCAGCCCAGGGACTAGCGGGAGAGAGACCCAGTACTTC
TRBJ2-3,-,TRBV6-1,-,CASSELDTQYF,TGTGCCAGCAGTGAACTTGATACGCAGTATTTT
TRBJ2-7,-,TRBV7-2,-,CASSFGGGVSYEQYF,TGTGCCAGCAGCTTCGGAGGAGGGGTCTCCTACGAGCAGTACTTC
TRBJ2-4,-,TRBV5-4,TRBD1,CASSLGPPGQAQNIQYF,TGTGCCAGCAGCTTGGGTCCGCCGGGACAGGCTCAAAACATTCAGTACTTC
TRBJ2-2,-,TRBV14,-,CASSQDWGELFF,TGTGCCAGCAGCCAAGATTGGGGGGAGCTGTTTTTT
TRBJ1-1,-,TRBV5-4,-,CASSLEGHTEAFF,TGTGCCAGCAGCTTGGAGGGGCACACTGAAGCTTTCTTT
TRBJ2-6,-,TRBV7-9,-,CASSSLRGTSGANVLTF,TGTGCCAGCAGCTCCCTCCGGGGGACCTCTGGGGCCAACGTCCTGACTTTC